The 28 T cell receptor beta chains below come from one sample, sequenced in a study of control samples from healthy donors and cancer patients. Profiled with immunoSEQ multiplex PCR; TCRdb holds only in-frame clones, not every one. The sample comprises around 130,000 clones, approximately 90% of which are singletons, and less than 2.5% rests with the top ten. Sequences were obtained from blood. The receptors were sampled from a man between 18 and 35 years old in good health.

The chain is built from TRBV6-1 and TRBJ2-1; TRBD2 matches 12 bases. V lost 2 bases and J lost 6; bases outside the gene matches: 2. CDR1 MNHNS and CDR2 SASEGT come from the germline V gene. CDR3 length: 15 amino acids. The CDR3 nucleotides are TGTGCCAGCAGTGAACAGACTAGCGGGAGCAATGAGCAGTTCTTC. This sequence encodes CASSEQTSGSNEQFF.

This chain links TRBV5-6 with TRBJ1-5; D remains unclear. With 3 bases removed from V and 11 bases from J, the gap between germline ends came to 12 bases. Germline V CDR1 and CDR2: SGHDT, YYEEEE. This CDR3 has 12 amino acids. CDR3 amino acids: CASSSEAGTQHF. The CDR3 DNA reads TGTGCCAGCAGCTCGGAGGCGGGGACCCAGCATTTT.

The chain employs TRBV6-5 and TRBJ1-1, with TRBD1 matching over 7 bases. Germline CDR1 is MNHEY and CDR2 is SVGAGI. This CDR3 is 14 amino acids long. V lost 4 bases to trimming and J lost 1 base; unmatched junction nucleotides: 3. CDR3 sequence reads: CASSSDRPNTEAFF. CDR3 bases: TGTGCCAGCAGTTCGGACAGGCCGAACACTGAAGCTTTCTTT.

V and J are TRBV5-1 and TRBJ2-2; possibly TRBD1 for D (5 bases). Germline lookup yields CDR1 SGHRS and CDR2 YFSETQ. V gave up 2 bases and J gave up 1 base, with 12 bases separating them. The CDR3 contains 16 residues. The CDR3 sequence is CASSLNDQGNTGELFF. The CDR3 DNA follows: TGCGCCAGCAGCTTAAACGATCAGGGGAACACCGGGGAGCTGTTTTTT.

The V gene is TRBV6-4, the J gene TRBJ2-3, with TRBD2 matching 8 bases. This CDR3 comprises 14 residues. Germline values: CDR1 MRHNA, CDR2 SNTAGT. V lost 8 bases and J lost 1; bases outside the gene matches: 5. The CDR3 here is CASALSGGTDTQYF. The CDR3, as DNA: TGTGCCAGCGCGCTTAGCGGGGGCACAGATACGCAGTATTTT.

The CDR3 DNA follows: TGTGCCTGGGGGACAGGGGAGCAGCCCCAGCATTTT. Its translation: CAWGTGEQPQHF. The rearrangement links TRBV30 to TRBJ1-5; 10 nucleotides match TRBD1. J gave up 7 bases and V 5 bases, and 2 bases lay outside the gene matches. CDR3 length equals 12 residues. From germline, CDR1 is GTSNPN and CDR2 SVGIG (reference sequence).

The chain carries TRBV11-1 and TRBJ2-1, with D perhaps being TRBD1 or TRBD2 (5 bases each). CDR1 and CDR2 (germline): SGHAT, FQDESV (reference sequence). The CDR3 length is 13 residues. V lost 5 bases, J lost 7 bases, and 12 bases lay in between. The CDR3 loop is CASSPGTPNEQFF. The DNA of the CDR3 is TGTGCCAGCAGCCCAGGGACGCCTAATGAGCAGTTCTTC.

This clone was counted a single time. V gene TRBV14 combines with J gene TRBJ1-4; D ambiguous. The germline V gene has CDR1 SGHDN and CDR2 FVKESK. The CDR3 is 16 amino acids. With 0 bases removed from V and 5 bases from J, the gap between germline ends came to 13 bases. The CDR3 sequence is CASSQEVSLRNEKLFF. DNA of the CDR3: TGTGCCAGCAGCCAAGAAGTATCGCTGCGGAATGAAAAACTGTTTTTT.

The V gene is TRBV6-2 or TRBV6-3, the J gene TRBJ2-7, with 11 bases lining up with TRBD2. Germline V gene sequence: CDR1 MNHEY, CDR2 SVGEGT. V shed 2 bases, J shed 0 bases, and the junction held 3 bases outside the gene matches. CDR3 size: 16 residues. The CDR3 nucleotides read TGTGCCAGCAGTTACCCTAGCGGGAGGAGCTCCTACGAGCAGTACGTC. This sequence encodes CASSYPSGRSSYEQYV.

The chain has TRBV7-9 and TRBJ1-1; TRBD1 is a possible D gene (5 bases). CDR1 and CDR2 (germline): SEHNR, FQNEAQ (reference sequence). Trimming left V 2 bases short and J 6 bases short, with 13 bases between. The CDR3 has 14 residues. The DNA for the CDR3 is TGTGCCAGCAGCTTAAGCAGGGTGCCGGCTGAAGCTTTCTTT. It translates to CASSLSRVPAEAFF.

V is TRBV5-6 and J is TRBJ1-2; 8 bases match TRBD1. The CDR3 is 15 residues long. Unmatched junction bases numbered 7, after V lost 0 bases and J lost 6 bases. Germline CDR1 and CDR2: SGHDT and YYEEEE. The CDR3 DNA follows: TGTGCCAGCAGCTTGGTGTCGGACAGGGATAATGGCTACACCTTC. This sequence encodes CASSLVSDRDNGYTF.

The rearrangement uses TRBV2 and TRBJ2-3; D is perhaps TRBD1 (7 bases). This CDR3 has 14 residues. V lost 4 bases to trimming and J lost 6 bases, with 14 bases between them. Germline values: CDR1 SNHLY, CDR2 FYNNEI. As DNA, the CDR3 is TGTGCCAGCAGTGCCCCAGGGGGAGGCGATACGCAGTATTTT. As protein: CASSAPGGGDTQYF.

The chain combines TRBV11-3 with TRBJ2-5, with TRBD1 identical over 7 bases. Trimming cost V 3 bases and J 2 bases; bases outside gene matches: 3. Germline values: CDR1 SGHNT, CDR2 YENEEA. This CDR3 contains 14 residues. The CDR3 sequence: CASSLTGPQETQYF. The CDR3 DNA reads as TGTGCCAGCAGCTTGACAGGGCCTCAAGAGACCCAGTACTTC. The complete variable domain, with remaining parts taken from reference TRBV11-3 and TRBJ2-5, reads EAGVVQSPRYKIIEKKQPVAFWCNPISGHNTLYWYLQNLGQGPELLIRYENEEAVDDSQLPKDRFSAERLKGVDSTLKIQPAELGDSAVYLCASSLTGPQETQYFGPGTRLLVL.

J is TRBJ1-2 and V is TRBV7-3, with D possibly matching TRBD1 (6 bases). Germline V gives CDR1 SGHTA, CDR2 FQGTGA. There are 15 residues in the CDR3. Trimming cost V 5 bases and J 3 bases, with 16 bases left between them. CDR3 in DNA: TGTGCCAGCAGCCCTACAGGGATTAGGGACTATGGCTACACCTTC. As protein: CASSPTGIRDYGYTF.

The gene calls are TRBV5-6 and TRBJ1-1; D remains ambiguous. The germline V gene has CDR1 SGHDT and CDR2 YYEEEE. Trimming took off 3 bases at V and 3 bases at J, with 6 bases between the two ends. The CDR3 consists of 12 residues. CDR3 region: CASSWAYTEAFF. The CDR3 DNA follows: TGTGCCAGCAGCTGGGCTTACACTGAAGCTTTCTTT.

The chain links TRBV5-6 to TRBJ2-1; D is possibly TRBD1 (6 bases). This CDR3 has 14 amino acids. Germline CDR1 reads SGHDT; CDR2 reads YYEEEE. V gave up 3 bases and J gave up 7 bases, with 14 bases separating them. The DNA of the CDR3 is TGTGCCAGCAGCTCGGGACACTCGGGGAATGAGCAGTTCTTC. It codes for CASSSGHSGNEQFF.

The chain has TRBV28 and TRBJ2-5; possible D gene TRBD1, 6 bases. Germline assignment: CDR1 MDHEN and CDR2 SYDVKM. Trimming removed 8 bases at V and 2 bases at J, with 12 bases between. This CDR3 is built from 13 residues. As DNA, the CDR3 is TGTGCCAGCCTAGGGGGAACACAAGAGACCCAGTACTTC. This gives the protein CASLGGTQETQYF. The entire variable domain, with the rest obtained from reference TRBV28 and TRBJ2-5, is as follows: DVKVTQSSRYLVKRTGEKVFLECVQDMDHENMFWYRQDPGLGLRLIYFSYDVKMKEKGDIPEGYSVSREKKERFSLILESASTNQTSMYLCASLGGTQETQYFGPGTRLLVL.

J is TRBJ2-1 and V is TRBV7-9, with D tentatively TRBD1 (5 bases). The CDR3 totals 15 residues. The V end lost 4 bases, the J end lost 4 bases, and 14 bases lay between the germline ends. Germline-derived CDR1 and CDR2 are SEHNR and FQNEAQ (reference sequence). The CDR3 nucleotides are TGTGCCAGCAGCTGGACATCCTACACTTACAATGAGCAGTTCTTC. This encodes CASSWTSYTYNEQFF.

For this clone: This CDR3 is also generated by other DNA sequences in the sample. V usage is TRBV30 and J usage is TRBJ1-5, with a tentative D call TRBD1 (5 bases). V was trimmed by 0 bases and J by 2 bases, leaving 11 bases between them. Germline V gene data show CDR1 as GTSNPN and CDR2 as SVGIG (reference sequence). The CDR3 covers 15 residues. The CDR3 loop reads CAWSVPRGGNQPQHF. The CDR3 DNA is TGTGCCTGGAGTGTACCAAGGGGAGGCAATCAGCCCCAGCATTTT.

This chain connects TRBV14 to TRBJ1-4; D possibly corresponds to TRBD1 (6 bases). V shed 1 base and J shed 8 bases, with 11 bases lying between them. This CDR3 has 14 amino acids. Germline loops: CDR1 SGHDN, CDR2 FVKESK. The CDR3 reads CASSQGVRGEKLFF. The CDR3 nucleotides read TGTGCCAGCAGCCAAGGTGTGAGGGGGGAAAAACTGTTTTTT. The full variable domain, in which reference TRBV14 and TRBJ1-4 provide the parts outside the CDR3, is EAGVTQFPSHSVIEKGQTVTLRCDPISGHDNLYWYRRVMGKEIKFLLHFVKESKQDESGMPNNRFLAERTGGTYSTLKVQPAELEDSGVYFCASSQGVRGEKLFFGSGTQLSVL.

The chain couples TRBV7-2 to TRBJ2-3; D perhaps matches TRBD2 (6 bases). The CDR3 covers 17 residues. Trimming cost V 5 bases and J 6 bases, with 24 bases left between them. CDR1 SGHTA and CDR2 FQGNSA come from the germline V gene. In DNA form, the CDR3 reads TGTGCCAGCAGCCCCCCCGCGGCCGGTGGGGGGTGGGATACGCAGTATTTT. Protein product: CASSPPAAGGGWDTQYF.

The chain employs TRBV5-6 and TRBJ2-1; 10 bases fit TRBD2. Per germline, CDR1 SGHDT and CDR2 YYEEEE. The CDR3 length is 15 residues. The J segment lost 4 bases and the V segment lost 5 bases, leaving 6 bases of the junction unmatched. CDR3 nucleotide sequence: TGTGCCAGCAGGTCGACTAGCGGGCTTTACAATGAGCAGTTCTTC. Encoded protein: CASRSTSGLYNEQFF.

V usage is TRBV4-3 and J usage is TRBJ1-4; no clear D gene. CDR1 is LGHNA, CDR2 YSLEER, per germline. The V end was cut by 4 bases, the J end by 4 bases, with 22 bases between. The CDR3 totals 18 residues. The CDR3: CASSPSKKLGQLNEKLFF. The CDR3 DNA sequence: TGCGCCAGCAGCCCATCCAAGAAGCTCGGGCAGCTTAATGAAAAACTGTTTTTT.

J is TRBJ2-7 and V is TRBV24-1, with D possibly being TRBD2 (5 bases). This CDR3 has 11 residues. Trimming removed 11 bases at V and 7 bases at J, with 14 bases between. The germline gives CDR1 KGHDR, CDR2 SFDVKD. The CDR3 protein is CAIPDSEEQYF. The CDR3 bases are TGTGCCATCCCGGACTCCGAGGAGCAGTACTTC.

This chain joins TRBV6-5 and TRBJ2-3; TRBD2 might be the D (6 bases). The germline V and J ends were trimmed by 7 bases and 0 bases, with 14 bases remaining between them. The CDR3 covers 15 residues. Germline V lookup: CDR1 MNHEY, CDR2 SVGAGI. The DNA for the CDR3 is TGTGCCAGCAACCCGGTCCGGGAGAGCACAGATACGCAGTATTTT. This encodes CASNPVRESTDTQYF.

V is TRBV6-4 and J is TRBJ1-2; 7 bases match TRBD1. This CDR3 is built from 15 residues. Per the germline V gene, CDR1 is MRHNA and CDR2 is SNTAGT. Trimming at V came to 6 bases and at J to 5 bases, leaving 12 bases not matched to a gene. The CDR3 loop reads CASSPSAGGFYGYTF. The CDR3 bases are TGTGCCAGCAGCCCTTCCGCAGGGGGGTTTTATGGCTACACCTTC.

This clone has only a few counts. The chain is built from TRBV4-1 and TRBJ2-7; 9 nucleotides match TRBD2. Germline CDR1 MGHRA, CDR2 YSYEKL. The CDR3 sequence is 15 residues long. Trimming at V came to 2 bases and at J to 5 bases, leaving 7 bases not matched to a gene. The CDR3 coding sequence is TGCGCCAGCAGCCAAAAGGGACTAGCTTCCAACGAGCAGTACTTC. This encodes CASSQKGLASNEQYF.

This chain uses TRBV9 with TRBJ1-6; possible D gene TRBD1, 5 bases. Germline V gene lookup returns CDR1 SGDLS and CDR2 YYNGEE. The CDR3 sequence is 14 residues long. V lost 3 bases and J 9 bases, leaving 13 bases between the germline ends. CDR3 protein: CASSAAGGVSPLHF. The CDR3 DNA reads TGTGCCAGCAGCGCGGCGGGGGGAGTTTCACCCCTCCACTTT.